A single sample is the source of the 7 T cell receptor beta chains below, sequenced in a study of blood T cell repertoires in COVID-19. Assay: immunoSEQ multiplex PCR; the TCRdb copy retains only in-frame clones and omits some. The sample lists 500,000 to 600,000 clones; roughly 89% were seen once. Sequenced input: peripheral blood. All receptors come from a woman aged 45-65 years with COVID-19, enrolled during active disease.

This chain uses TRBV7-8 with TRBJ1-1; a weak D match, TRBD1 (6 bases). The germline V gene encodes CDR1 SGHVS and CDR2 FQNEAQ. Deletions cut 1 base from V and 0 bases from J, with 15 bases between. This CDR3 comprises 17 residues. CDR3 residues: CASSLEDRLYLNTEAFF. In DNA form, the CDR3 reads TGTGCCAGCAGCTTAGAGGACAGACTATACTTGAACACTGAAGCTTTCTTT.

This sequence joins TRBV5-8 and TRBJ2-5; a weak D match, TRBD2 (6 bases). Looked up from germline, CDR1 is SGHTS and CDR2 is YDEGEE. Deletions cut 1 base from V and 7 bases from J, with 14 bases between. The CDR3 loop spans 14 amino acids. The CDR3 region is CASSLSQGGRTQYF. CDR3 in DNA: TGTGCCAGCAGCTTGAGCCAGGGAGGCAGGACCCAGTACTTC.

As regards this clone: This specimen includes other DNA sequences encoding the same CDR3. The chain joins TRBV30 to TRBJ1-2, with a tentative D call TRBD1 (5 bases). Trimming took 5 bases from V and 8 from J, leaving 12 bases between them. The CDR3 contains 11 residues. Germline CDR1 and CDR2: GTSNPN and SVGIG (reference sequence). CDR3 nucleotides: TGTGCCTGGGGGGGAGGATACGGCTACACCTTC. Translating gives CAWGGGYGYTF.

The chain links TRBV5-4 to TRBJ1-2; 9 nucleotides align to TRBD1. With V trimmed by 0 bases and J by 4 bases, 4 bases remained unmatched. Germline V gene lookup returns CDR1 SGHNT and CDR2 YYREEE (reference sequence). The CDR3 has 15 amino acids. The DNA of the CDR3 is TGTGCCAGCAGCTTGGGGACAGGGGCGGGCTATGGCTACACCTTC. Translating gives CASSLGTGAGYGYTF.

The chain couples TRBV9 to TRBJ1-3, with 8 bases matching TRBD1. V was pared by 0 bases and J by 7 bases, with 9 bases of the junction left unmatched. This CDR3 is built from 16 residues. Germline V CDR1 and CDR2: SGDLS, YYNGEE. The chain's CDR3 is CASSVEGTGMRNTIYF. The DNA for the CDR3 is TGTGCCAGCAGCGTAGAGGGGACAGGCATGCGGAACACCATATATTTT.

The V gene is TRBV16, the J gene TRBJ1-3; no clear D. The V gene lost 3 bases and the J gene lost 4 bases, with 13 bases spanning the gap. This CDR3 region has 15 residues. Looked up from germline, CDR1 is KGHSY and CDR2 is FQNENV. CDR3 region: CASSQVGSSGNTIYF. As DNA, the CDR3 is TGTGCCAGCAGCCAGGTCGGGAGCTCGGGAAACACCATATATTTT.

CDR3 bases: TGTGCCAGCAGTGCAACCTTAGCGGGGGGGTCGGATACGCAGTATTTT. Protein product: CASSATLAGGSDTQYF. J is TRBJ2-3 and V is TRBV25-1; 11 bases fit TRBD2. V trimming: 4 bases; J trimming: 6 bases; junction bases outside the gene matches: 9. This CDR3 region has 16 residues. Germline V gene lookup returns CDR1 MGHDK and CDR2 SYGVNS.